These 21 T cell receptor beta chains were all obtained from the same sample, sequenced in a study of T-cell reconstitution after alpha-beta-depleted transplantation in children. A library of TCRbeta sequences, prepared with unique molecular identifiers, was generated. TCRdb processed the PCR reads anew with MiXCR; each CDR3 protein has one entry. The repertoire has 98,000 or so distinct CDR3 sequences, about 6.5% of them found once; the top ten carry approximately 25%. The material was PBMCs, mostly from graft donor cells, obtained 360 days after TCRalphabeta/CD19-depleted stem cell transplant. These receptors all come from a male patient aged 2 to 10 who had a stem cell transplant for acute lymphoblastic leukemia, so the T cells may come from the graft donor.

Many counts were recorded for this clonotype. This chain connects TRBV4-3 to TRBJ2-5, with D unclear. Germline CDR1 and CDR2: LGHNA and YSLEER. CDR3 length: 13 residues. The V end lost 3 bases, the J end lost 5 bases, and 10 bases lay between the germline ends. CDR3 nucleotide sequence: TGCGCCAGCAGCCAGGTGCTAGGGGAGACCCAGTACTTC. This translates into CASSQVLGETQYF.

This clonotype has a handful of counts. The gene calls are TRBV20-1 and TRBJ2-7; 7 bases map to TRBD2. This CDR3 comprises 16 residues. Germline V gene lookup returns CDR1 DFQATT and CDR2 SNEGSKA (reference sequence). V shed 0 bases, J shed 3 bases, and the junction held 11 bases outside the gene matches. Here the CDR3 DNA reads TGCAGTGCTAGAGATCGTGGACTAGGGAATTACTACGAGCAGTACTTC. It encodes CSARDRGLGNYYEQYF.

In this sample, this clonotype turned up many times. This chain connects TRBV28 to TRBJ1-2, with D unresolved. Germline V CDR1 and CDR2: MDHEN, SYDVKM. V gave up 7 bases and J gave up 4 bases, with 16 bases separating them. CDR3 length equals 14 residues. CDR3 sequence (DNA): TGTGCCAGCACCCGAAACCCCTCTGGCTATGGCTACACCTTC. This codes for CASTRNPSGYGYTF.

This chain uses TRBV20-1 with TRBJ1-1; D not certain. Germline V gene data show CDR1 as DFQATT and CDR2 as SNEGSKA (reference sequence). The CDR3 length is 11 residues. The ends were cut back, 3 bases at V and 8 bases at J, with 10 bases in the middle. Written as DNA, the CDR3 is TGCAGTGCTAGGGCCCAACCCGAAGCTTTCTTT. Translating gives CSARAQPEAFF.

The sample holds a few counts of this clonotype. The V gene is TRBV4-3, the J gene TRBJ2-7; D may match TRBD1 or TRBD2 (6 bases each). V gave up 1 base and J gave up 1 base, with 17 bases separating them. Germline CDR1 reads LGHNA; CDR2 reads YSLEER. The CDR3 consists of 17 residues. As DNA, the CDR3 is TGCGCCAGCAGCCAAGGGAGGGGGGTCCCCCATTCCTACGAGCAGTACTTC. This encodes CASSQGRGVPHSYEQYF.

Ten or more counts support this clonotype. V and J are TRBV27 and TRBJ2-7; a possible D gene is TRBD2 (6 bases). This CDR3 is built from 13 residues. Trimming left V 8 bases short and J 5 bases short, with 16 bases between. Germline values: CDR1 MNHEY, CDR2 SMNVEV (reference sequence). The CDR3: CASLPAGSNEQYF. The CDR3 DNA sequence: TGTGCCAGCTTGCCAGCGGGTTCCAACGAGCAGTACTTC.

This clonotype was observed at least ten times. In nucleotides, the CDR3 is TGCAGTGCTGTAGGGACAGTCATGTACTTC. Residues: CSAVGTVMYF. The chain recombines TRBV20-1 with TRBJ2-7; the match to TRBD1 covers 7 bases. Germline lookup yields CDR1 DFQATT and CDR2 SNEGSKA (reference sequence). The trim removed 5 bases at V and 12 bases at J, leaving 7 bases unmatched. CDR3 length: 10 amino acids.

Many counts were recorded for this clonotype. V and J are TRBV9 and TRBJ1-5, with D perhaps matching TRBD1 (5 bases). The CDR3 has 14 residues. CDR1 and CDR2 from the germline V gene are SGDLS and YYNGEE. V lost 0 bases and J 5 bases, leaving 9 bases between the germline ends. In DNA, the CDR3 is TGTGCCAGCAGCGTAGACCCAGGGTATCAGCCCCAGCATTTT. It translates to CASSVDPGYQPQHF.

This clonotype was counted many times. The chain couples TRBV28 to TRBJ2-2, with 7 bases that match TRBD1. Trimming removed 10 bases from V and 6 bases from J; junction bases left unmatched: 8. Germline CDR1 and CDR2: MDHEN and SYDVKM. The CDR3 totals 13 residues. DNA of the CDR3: TGTGCCATTTCGGACAGGATGGCCGGGGAGCTGTTTTTT. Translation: CAISDRMAGELFF.

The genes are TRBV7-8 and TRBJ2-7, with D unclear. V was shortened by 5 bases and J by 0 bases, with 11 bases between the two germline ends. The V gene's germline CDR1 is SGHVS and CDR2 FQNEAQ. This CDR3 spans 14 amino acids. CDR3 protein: CASSPGFLSYEQYF. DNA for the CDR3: TGTGCCAGCAGCCCCGGGTTCCTCTCCTACGAGCAGTACTTC.

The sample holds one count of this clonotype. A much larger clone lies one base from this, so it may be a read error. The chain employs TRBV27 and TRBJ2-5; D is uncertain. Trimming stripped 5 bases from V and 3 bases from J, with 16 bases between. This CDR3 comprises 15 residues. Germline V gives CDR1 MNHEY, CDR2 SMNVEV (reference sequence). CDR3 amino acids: CASSQSPLYKETQYF. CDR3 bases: TGTGCCAGCAGTCAATCGCCTTTATACAAAGAGACCCAGTACTTC.

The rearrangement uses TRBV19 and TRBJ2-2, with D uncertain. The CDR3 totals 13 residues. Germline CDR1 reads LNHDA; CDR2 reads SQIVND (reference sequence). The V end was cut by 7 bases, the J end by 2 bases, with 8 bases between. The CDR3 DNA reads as TGTGCCAGTAATGTAGAAAACACCGGGGAGCTGTTTTTT. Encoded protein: CASNVENTGELFF. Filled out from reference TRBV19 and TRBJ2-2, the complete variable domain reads DGGITQSPKYLFRKEGQNVTLSCEQNLNHDAMYWYRQDPGQGLRLIYYSQIVNDFQKGDIAEGYSVSREKKESFPLTVTSAQKNPTAFYLCASNVENTGELFFGEGSRLTVL.

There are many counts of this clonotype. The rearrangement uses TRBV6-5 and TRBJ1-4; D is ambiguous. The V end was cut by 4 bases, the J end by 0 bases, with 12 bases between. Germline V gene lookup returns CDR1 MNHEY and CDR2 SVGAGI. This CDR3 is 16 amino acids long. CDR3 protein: CASSWASFATNEKLFF. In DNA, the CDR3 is TGTGCCAGCAGTTGGGCCAGCTTTGCAACTAATGAAAAACTGTTTTTT.

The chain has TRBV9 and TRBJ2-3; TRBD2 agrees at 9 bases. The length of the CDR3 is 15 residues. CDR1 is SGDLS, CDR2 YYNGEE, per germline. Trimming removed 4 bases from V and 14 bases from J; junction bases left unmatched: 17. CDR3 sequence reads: CASSQGGSGGFKAYF. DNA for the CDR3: TGTGCCAGCAGCCAAGGCGGTAGCGGGGGCTTCAAAGCGTATTTT.

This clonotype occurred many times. For the CDR3, the DNA is TGTGCCAGCAGTTTAGCAATGCGTGACACTGAAGCTTTCTTT. Its protein product is CASSLAMRDTEAFF. The chain carries TRBV27 and TRBJ1-1; unclear D gene. Germline CDR1 and CDR2: MNHEY and SMNVEV (reference sequence). The CDR3 length is 14 residues. V lost 2 bases and J lost 3, with 10 bases in between.

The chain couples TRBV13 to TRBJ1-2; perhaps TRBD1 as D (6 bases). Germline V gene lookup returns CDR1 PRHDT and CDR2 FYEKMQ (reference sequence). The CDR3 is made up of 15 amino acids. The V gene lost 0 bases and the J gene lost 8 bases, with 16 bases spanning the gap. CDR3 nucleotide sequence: TGTGCCAGCAGCTTAGGGGACAGAGAGTCTCGGGGCTACACCTTC. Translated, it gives CASSLGDRESRGYTF.

The chain's CDR3 is CASSPVTSGANVLTF. In DNA, the CDR3 is TGTGCCAGCAGCCCGGTCACCTCTGGGGCCAACGTCCTGACTTTC. The J gene is TRBJ2-6, the V gene TRBV7-2; no clear D gene. The length of the CDR3 is 15 residues. Germline loops: CDR1 SGHTA, CDR2 FQGNSA. V lost 5 bases and J lost 0, with 8 bases in between. The variable domain in full, completed from reference TRBV7-2 and TRBJ2-6, reads GAGVSQSPSNKVTEKGKDVELRCDPISGHTALYWYRQSLGQGLEFLIYFQGNSAPDKSGLPSDRFSAERTGGSVSTLTIQRTQQEDSAVYLCASSPVTSGANVLTFGAGSRLTVL.

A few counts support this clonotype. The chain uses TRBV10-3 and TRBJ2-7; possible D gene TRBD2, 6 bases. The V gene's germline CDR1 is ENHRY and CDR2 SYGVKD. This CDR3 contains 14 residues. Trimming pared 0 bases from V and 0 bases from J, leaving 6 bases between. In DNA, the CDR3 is TGTGCCATCAGTGAGTCGGGGGGCTCCTACGAGCAGTACTTC. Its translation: CAISESGGSYEQYF.

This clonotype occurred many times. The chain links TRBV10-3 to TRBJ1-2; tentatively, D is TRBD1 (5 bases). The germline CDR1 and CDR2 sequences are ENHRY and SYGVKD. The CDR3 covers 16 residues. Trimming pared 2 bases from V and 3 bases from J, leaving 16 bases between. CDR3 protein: CAISELFGIRDYGYTF. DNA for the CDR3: TGTGCCATCAGTGAGCTTTTTGGGATCAGGGACTATGGCTACACCTTC.

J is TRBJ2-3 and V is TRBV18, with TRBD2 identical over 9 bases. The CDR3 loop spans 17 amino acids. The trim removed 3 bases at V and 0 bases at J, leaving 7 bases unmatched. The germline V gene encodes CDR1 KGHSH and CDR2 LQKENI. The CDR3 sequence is CASSPERLAGSTDTQYF. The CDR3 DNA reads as TGTGCCAGCTCACCGGAGCGGCTAGCGGGGAGCACAGATACGCAGTATTTT.

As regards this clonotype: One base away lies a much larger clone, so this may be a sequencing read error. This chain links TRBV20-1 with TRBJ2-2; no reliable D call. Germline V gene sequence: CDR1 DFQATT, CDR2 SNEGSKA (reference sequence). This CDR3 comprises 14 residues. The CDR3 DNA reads TGCAGTGCTAGCAACTACTTGAACAACGGGGAGCTGTTTTTT. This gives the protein CSASNYLNNGELFF.